In this sample, the clone carrying this T cell receptor beta chain turned up a few times. Its cognate antigen is unknown. The CDR3 totals 14 residues. The trim removed 6 bases at V and 2 bases at J, leaving 6 bases unmatched. Germline V CDR1 and CDR2: MNHEY, SVGAGI. This sample was included in a study of blood T cells in healthy people across ages. Study outcomes and limitations: CMV status of donors was not determined, possibly confounding expanded clonotype changes.

A second roughly 6 to 11 cycle PCR used barcoded and J-beta primers. Every single cDNA molecule received a tag from a template-switch adaptor with 12 random nucleotides. MiXCR, run by TCRdb on the 5' RACE reads, gives a single entry per CDR3 protein. The sample includes some 800,000 distinct CDR3 sequences, 20% to 25% of them seen just once. For every donor, a draw yielded around 10 milliliters of peripheral blood. This sample also appeared in a second study, on T cells of mothers and their children.

The sequence was obtained from a boy younger than 18 in good health. This chain uses TRBV6-5 with TRBJ2-5, with 7 nucleotides matching TRBD2. Material: blood. CDR3 in amino acids: CASRRLGGQETQYF. In DNA, the CDR3 is TGTGCCAGCAGACGACTGGGGGGGCAAGAGACCCAGTACTTC.